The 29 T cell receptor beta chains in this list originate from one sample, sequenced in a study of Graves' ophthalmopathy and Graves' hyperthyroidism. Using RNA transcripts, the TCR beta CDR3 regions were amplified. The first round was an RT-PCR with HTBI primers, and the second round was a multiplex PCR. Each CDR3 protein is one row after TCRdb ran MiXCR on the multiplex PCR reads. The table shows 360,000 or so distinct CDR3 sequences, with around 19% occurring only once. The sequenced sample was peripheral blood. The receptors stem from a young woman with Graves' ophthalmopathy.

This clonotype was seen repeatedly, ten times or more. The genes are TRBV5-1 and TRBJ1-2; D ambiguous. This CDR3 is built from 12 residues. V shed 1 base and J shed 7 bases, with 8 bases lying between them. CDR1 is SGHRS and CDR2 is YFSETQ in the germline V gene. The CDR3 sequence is CASSLPGIGYTF. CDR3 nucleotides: TGCGCCAGCAGCTTGCCGGGGATTGGCTACACCTTC.

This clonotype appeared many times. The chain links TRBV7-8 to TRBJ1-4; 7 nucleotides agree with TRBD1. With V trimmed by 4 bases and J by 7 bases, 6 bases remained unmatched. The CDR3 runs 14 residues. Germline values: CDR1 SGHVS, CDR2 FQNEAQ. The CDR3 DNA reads TGTGCCAGCAGCTATACCGGGACAGCTGAAAAACTGTTTTTT. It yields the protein CASSYTGTAEKLFF. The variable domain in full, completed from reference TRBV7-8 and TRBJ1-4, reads GAGVSQSPRYKVAKRGQDVALRCDPISGHVSLFWYQQALGQGPEFLTYFQNEAQLDKSGLPSDRFFAERPEGSVSTLKIQRTQQEDSAVYLCASSYTGTAEKLFFGSGTQLSVL.

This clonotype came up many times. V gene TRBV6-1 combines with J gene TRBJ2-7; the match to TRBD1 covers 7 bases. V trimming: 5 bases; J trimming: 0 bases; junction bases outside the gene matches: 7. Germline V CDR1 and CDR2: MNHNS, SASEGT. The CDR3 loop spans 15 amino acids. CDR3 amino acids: CASSTGTAGSYEQYF. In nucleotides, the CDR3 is TGTGCCAGCAGTACCGGGACAGCCGGCTCCTACGAGCAGTACTTC.

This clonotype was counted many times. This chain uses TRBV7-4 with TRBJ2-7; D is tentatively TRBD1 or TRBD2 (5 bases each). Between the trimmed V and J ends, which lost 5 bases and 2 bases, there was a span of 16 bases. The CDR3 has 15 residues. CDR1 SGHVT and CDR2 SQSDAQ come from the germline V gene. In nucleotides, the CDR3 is TGTGCCAGCAGCAAGAGGGGCGAAGGGGCCTACGAGCAGTACTTC. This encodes CASSKRGEGAYEQYF.

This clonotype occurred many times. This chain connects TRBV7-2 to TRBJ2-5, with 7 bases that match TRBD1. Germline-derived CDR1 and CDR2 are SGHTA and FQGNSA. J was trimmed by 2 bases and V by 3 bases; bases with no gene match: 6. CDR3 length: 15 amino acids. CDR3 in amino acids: CASSFMGQPQETQYF. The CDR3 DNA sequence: TGTGCCAGCAGCTTTATGGGACAGCCACAAGAGACCCAGTACTTC.

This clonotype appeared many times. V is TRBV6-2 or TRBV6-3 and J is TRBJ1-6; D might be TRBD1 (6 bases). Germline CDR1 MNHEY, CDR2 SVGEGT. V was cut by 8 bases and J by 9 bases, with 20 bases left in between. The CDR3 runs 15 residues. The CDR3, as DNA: TGTGCCAGCTCCGGACAGCTTAAAAACCCTTCACCCCTCCACTTT. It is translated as CASSGQLKNPSPLHF.

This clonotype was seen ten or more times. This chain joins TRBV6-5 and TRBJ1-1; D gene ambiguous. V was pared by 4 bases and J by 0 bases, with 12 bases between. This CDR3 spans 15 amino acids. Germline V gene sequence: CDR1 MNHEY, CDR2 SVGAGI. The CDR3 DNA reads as TGTGCCAGCAGTTTCGGGGAACACATGAACACTGAAGCTTTCTTT. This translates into CASSFGEHMNTEAFF.

The chain's CDR3 is CASSLWRGGPSYEQYF. CDR3 nucleotide sequence: TGTGCCAGCAGCTTGTGGAGAGGGGGTCCCTCCTACGAGCAGTACTTC. The chain recombines TRBV11-1 with TRBJ2-7; D is possibly TRBD1 (6 bases). Deletions cut 3 bases from V and 0 bases from J, with 15 bases between. This CDR3 is 16 amino acids long. Germline CDR1 reads SGHAT; CDR2 reads FQDESV (reference sequence).

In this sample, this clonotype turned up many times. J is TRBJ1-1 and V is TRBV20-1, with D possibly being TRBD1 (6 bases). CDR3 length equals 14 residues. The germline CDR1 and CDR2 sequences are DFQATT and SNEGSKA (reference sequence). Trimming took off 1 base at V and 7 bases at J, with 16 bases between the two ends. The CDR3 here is CSARVPSGAVEAFF. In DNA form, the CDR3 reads TGCAGTGCTAGAGTTCCATCAGGGGCCGTTGAAGCTTTCTTT.

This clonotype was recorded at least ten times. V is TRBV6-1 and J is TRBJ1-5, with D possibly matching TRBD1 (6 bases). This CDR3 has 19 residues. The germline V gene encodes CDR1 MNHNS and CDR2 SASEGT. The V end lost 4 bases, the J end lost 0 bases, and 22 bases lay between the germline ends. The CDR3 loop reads CASSAQALAGGYSNQPQHF. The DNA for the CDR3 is TGTGCCAGCAGTGCGCAAGCCCTTGCCGGGGGCTATAGCAATCAGCCCCAGCATTTT.

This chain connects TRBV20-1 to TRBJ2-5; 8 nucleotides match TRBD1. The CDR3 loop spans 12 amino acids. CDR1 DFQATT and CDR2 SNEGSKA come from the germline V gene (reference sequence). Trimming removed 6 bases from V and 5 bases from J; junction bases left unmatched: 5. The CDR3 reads CSAETGVETQYF. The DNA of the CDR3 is TGCAGTGCGGAGACAGGGGTGGAGACCCAGTACTTC.

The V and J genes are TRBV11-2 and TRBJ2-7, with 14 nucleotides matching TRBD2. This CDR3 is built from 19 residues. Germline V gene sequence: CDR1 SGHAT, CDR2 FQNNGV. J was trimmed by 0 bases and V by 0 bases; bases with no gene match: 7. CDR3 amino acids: CASSLEVGLAGVHSYEQYF. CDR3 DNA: TGTGCCAGCAGCTTAGAAGTGGGACTAGCGGGAGTTCACTCCTACGAGCAGTACTTC.

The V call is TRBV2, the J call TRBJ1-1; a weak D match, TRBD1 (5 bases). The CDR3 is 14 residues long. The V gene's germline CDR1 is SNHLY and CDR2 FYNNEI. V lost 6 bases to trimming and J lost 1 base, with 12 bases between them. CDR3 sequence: CASSEGPANTEAFF. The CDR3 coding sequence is TGTGCCAGCAGCGAGGGACCAGCGAACACTGAAGCTTTCTTT.

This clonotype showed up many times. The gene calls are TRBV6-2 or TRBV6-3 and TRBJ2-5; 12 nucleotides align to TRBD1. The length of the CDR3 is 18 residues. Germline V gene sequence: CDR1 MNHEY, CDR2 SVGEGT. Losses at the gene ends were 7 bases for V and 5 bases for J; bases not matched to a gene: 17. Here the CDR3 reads CASKVAGTGGKVWETQYF. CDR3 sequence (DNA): TGTGCCAGCAAAGTCGCCGGGACAGGGGGCAAGGTGTGGGAGACCCAGTACTTC.

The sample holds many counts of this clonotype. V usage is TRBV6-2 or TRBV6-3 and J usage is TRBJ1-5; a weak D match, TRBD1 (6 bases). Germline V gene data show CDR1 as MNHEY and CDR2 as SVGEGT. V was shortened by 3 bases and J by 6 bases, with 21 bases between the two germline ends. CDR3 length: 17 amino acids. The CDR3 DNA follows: TGTGCCAGCAGTTATCCCTCTCCACAGGGACGGGCTCAGCCCCAGCATTTT. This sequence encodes CASSYPSPQGRAQPQHF.

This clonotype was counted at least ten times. CDR3 sequence (DNA): TGTGCCAGCAGCGACCAGGGAAGGTCCGGAAACACCATATATTTT. Translating it yields CASSDQGRSGNTIYF. The chain links TRBV5-6 to TRBJ1-3, with a tentative D call TRBD1 (5 bases). V was trimmed by 4 bases and J by 4 bases, leaving 15 bases between them. CDR3 size: 15 residues. Per the germline V gene, CDR1 is SGHDT and CDR2 is YYEEEE.

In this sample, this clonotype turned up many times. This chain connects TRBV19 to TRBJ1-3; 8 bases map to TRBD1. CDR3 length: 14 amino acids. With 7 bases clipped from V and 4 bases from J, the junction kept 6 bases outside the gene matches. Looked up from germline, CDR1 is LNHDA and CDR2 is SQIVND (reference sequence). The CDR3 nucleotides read TGTGCCAGTACAGGGGGCGTCTCGGGAAACACCATATATTTT. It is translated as CASTGGVSGNTIYF.

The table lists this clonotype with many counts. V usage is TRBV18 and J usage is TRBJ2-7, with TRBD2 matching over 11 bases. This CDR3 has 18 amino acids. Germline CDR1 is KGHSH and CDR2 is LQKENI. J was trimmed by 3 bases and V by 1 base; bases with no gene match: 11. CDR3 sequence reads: CASSPLTSGVHTYYEQYF. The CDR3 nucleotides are TGTGCCAGCTCACCACTGACTAGCGGGGTCCACACCTACTACGAGCAGTACTTC.

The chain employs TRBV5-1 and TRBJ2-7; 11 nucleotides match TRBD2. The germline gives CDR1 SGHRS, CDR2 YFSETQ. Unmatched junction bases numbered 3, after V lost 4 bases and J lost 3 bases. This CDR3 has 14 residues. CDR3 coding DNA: TGCGCCAGCAGCCATACTAGCGGGAGCTACGAGCAGTACTTC. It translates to CASSHTSGSYEQYF.

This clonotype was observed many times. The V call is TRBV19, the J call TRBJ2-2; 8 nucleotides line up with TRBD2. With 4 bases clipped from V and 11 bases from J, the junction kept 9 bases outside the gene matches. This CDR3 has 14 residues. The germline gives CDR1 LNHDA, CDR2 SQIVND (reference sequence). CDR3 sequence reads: CASSTASGSGELFF. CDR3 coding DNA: TGTGCCAGTAGTACAGCCAGCGGGAGCGGAGAGCTGTTTTTT.

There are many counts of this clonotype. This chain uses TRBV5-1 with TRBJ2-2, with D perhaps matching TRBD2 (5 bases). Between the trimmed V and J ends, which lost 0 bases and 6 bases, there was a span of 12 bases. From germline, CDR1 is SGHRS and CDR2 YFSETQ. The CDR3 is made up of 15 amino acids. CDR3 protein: CASSLEEVPAGELFF. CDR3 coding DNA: TGCGCCAGCAGCTTGGAGGAGGTGCCCGCCGGGGAGCTGTTTTTT. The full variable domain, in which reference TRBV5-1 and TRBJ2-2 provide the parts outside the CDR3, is KAGVTQTPRYLIKTRGQQVTLSCSPISGHRSVSWYQQTPGQGLQFLFEYFSETQRNKGNFPGRFSGRQFSNSRSEMNVSTLELGDSALYLCASSLEEVPAGELFFGEGSRLTVL.

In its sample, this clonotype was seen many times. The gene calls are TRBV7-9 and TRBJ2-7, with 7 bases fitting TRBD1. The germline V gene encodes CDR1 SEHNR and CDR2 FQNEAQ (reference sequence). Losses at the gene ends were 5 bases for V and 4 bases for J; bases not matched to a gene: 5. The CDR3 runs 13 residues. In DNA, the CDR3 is TGTGCCAGCAGCAGTTCCAGGGGGTACGAGCAGTACTTC. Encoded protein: CASSSSRGYEQYF.

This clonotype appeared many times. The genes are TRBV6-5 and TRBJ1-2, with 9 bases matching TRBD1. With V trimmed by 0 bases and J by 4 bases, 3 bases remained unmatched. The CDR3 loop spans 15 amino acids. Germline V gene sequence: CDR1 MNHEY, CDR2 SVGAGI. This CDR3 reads CASSYSGQGTYGYTF. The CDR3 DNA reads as TGTGCCAGCAGTTACTCTGGACAGGGGACCTATGGCTACACCTTC.

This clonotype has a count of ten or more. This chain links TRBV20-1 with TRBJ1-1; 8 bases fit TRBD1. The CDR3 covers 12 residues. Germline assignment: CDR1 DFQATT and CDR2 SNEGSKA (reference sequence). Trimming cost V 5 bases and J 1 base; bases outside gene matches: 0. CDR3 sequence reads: CSADRGNTEAFF. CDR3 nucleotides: TGCAGTGCTGACAGGGGGAACACTGAAGCTTTCTTT.

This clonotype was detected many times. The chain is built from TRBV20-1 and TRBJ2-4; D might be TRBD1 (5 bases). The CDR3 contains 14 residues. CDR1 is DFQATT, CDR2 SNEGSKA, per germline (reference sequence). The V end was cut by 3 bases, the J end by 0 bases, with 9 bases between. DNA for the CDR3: TGCAGTGCTAGTATGGGGCTAGCCAAAAACATTCAGTACTTC. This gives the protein CSASMGLAKNIQYF.

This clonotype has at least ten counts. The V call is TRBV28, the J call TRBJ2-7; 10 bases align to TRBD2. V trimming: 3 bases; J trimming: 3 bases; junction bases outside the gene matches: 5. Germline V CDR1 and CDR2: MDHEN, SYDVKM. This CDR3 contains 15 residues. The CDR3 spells CASSLEGLASYEQYF. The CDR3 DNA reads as TGTGCCAGCAGTTTGGAGGGACTAGCGAGCTACGAGCAGTACTTC.

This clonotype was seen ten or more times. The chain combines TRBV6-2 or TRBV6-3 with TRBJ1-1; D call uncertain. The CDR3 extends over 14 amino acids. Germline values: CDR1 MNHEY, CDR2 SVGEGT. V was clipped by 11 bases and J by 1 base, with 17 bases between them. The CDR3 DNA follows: TGTGCCGCCCGTTTTGGAATTCAGAACACTGAAGCTTTCTTT. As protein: CAARFGIQNTEAFF.

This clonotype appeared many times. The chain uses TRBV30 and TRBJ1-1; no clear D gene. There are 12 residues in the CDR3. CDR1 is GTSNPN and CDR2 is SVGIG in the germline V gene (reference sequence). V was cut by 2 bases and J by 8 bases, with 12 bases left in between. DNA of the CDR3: TGTGCCTGGAGTTCCGGACGGTGGGAAGCTTTCTTT. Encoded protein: CAWSSGRWEAFF.

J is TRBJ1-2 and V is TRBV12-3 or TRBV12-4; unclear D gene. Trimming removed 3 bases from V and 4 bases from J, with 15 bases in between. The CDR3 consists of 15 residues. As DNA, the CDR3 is TGTGCCAGCAGTTTGCGGCCACAAGGTGGCTATGGCTACACCTTC. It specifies CASSLRPQGGYGYTF.